This T cell receptor beta chain was identified in a study of blood T cell repertoires in COVID-19. The CDR3 runs 21 residues. In the source study's methods: It was from reference gene primer amplification that nucleated cell counts were estimated. Sequencing was performed with immunoSEQ multiplex PCR; in TCRdb, only in-frame clones are kept and a portion is missing. That table gives V, J and clone size, and the DNA gave D and trimming. This sample has around 300,000 clones, with 90% found just once. This clonotype was obtained from a young woman with COVID-19, enrolled during active disease. V and J are TRBV21-1 and TRBJ2-1; TRBD1, the D gene given by the table, was not confirmed from the DNA. TRBV21-1 is shown as a pseudogene. The sample consisted of peripheral blood. The CDR3: CASSKALSGGHPGRNFNEQFF. DNA for the CDR3: TGTGCCAGCAGCAAAGCGCTTTCAGGGGGACATCCCGGGAGAAACTTCAATGAGCAGTTCTTC.